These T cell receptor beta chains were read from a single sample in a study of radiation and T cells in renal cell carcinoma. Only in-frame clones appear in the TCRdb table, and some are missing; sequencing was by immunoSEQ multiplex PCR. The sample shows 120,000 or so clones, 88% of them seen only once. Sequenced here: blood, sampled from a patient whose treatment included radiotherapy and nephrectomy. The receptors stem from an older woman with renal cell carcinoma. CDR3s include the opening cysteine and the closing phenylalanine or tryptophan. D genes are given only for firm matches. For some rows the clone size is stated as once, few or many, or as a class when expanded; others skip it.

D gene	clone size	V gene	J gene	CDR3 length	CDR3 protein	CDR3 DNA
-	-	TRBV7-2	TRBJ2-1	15	CASSPFGLASNEQFF	TGTGCCAGCAGCCCGTTTGGGCTAGCTTCGAATGAGCAGTTCTTC
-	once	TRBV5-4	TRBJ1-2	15	CASSLGQSINYGYTF	TGTGCCAGCAGCTTGGGGCAATCGATTAACTATGGCTACACCTTC
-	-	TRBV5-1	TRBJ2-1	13	CASNSGGYNEQFF	TGCGCCAGCAACTCCGGGGGCTACAATGAGCAGTTCTTC
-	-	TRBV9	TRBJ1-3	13	CASRAGVADTIYF	TGTGCCAGCAGAGCGGGGGTGGCGGACACCATATATTTT
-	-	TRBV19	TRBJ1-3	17	CASSVREFSFSGNTIYF	TGTGCCAGTAGTGTCCGGGAGTTCTCCTTCTCTGGAAACACCATATATTTT
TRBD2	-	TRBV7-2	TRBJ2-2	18	CASSSGLAGGSYTGELFF	TGTGCCAGCAGCTCTGGACTAGCGGGGGGGTCTTACACCGGGGAGCTGTTTTTT
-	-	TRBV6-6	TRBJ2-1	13	CASTSGGAGEQFF	TGTGCCAGCACAAGTGGGGGGGCTGGGGAGCAGTTCTTC
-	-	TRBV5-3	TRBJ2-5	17	CARSSSYAPQGGETQYF	TGTGCCAGAAGCTCTAGCTATGCGCCCCAGGGGGGAGAGACCCAGTACTTC
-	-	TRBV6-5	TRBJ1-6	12	CASSSYNSPLHF	TGTGCCAGCAGTTCCTATAATTCACCCCTCCACTTT
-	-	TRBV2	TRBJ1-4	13	CASSADLREKLFF	TGTGCCAGCAGTGCGGACTTACGCGAAAAACTGTTTTTT
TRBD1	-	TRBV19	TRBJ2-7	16	CASSLRGQGPSYEQYF	TGTGCCAGTAGTCTCCGAGGACAGGGGCCCTCCTACGAGCAGTACTTC
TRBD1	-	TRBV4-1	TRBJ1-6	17	CASSPLFLDRGGSPLHF	TGCGCCAGCAGCCCCCTATTCCTTGACAGGGGCGGATCACCCCTCCACTTT
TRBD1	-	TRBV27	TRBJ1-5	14	CASSRGQEIQPQHF	TGTGCCAGCAGCCGAGGACAGGAGATCCAGCCCCAGCATTTT
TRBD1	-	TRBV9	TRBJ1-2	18	CASSPNSGTGGFNYGYTF	TGTGCCAGCAGCCCTAATAGTGGGACAGGGGGGTTTAACTATGGCTACACCTTC
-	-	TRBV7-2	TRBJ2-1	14	CASSLDSRVHEQFF	TGTGCCAGCAGCTTAGATAGCCGGGTGCATGAGCAGTTCTTC
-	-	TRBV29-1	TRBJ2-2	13	CSVRQANTGELFF	TGCAGCGTTAGACAGGCGAACACCGGGGAGCTGTTTTTT
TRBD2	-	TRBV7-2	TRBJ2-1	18	CASSLGLAGVSSYNEQFF	TGTGCCAGCAGCCTAGGACTAGCGGGCGTAAGCTCCTACAATGAGCAGTTCTTC
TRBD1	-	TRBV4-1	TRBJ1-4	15	CASSQVSRGNEKLFF	TGCGCCAGCAGCCAAGTCTCCAGGGGGAATGAAAAACTGTTTTTT
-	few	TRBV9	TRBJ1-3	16	CASSASWSSSGNTIYF	TGTGCCAGCAGCGCATCCTGGTCAAGCTCTGGAAACACCATATATTTT
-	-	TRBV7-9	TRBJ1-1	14	CASSLIGGNTEAFF	TGTGCCAGCAGCTTAATCGGGGGTAACACTGAAGCTTTCTTT
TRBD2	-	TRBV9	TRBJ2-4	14	CASSVGRGSNIQYF	TGTGCCAGCAGCGTAGGGCGGGGGTCCAACATTCAGTACTTC
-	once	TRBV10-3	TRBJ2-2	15	CAISDSLKNTGELFF	TGTGCCATCAGTGACAGCTTGAAGAACACCGGGGAGCTGTTTTTT
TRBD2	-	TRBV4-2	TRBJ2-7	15	CASSQESGGGYEQYF	TGTGCCAGCAGCCAAGAATCCGGGGGGGGCTACGAGCAGTACTTC
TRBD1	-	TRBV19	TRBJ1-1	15	CASNKRQGVNTEAFF	TGTGCCAGTAACAAAAGACAGGGGGTGAACACTGAAGCTTTCTTT
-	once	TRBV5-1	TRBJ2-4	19	CASNPQGPGRTPAKNIQYF	TGCGCCAGCAACCCCCAGGGTCCGGGACGAACGCCAGCCAAAAACATTCAGTACTTC
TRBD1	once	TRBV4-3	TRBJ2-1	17	CASSQARAHGQVGRQFF	TGCGCCAGCAGCCAAGCTAGGGCACACGGACAGGTTGGTCGGCAGTTCTTC
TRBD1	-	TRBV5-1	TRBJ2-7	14	CASSPYQGAGEQYF	TGCGCCAGCAGCCCCTATCAGGGGGCAGGCGAGCAGTACTTC
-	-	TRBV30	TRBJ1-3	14	CAWSDSPIGNTIYF	TGTGCCTGGAGTGATTCCCCCATTGGAAACACCATATATTTT
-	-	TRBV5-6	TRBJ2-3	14	CASSVGGRTDTQYF	TGTGCCAGCAGCGTCGGGGGGCGCACAGATACGCAGTATTTT
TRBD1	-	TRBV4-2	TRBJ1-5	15	CASSQDGTGDQPQHF	TGTGCCAGCAGCCAAGATGGTACAGGGGATCAGCCCCAGCATTTT
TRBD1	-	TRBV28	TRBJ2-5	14	CASSYTGGRKTQYF	TGTGCCAGCAGTTATACAGGGGGCCGGAAGACCCAGTACTTC
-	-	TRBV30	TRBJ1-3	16	CAWSVLSGGTGNTIYF	TGTGCCTGGAGTGTCTTATCGGGAGGTACTGGGAACACCATATATTTT
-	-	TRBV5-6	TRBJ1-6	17	CASSLGRALLYNSPLHF	TGTGCCAGCAGCTTGGGTCGGGCTCTCCTTTATAATTCACCCCTCCACTTT
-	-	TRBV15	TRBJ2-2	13	CATSRAGTGELFF	TGTGCCACCAGCAGAGCCGGTACCGGGGAGCTGTTTTTT
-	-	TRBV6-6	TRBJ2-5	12	CASSLEGKTQYF	TGTGCCAGCAGTCTCGAGGGGAAGACCCAGTACTTC
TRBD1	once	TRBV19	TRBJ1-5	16	CASSINGGQTNQPQHF	TGTGCCAGTAGTATAAATGGGGGACAGACCAATCAGCCCCAGCATTTT
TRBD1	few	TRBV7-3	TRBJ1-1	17	CASSPRDRGLLNTEAFF	TGTGCCAGCAGTCCCCGGGACAGGGGGCTTCTGAACACTGAAGCTTTCTTT
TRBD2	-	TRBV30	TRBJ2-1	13	CAWSGLAGNEQFF	TGTGCCTGGAGCGGACTAGCGGGGAATGAGCAGTTCTTC
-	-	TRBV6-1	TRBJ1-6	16	CASSERVGAVPWPLHF	TGTGCCAGCAGTGAAAGGGTTGGAGCCGTTCCTTGGCCCCTCCACTTT
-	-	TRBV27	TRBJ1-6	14	CASSVTWGDSPLHF	TGTGCCAGCAGTGTGACCTGGGGAGATTCACCCCTCCACTTT
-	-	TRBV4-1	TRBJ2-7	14	CASSQGSPLYEQYF	TGCGCCAGCAGCCAAGGTAGTCCCCTCTACGAGCAGTACTTC
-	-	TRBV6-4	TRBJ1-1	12	CARQAGNTEAFF	TGTGCCAGACAGGCGGGGAACACTGAAGCTTTCTTT
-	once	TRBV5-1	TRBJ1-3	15	CASSLEGRTGNTIYF	TGCGCCAGCAGCTTGGAGGGCAGAACTGGAAACACCATATATTTT
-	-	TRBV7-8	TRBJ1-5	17	CASSLGWRQVSNQPQHF	TGTGCCAGCAGCCTAGGGTGGCGACAGGTTTCGAATCAGCCCCAGCATTTT
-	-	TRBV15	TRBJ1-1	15	CATSRRTEGNTEAFF	TGTGCCACCAGCAGACGGACAGAGGGGAACACTGAAGCTTTCTTT
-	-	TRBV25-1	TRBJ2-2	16	CASRGPEAAATGELFF	TGTGCCAGCAGGGGACCGGAGGCGGCGGCCACCGGGGAGCTGTTTTTT
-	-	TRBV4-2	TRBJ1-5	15	CASSQGQDSNQPQHF	TGTGCCAGCAGCCAAGGACAGGATAGCAATCAGCCCCAGCATTTT
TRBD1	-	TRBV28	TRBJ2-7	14	CASNLGTGMNEQYF	TGTGCCAGCAACCTCGGGACAGGGATGAACGAGCAGTACTTC
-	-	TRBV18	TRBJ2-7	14	CASSPSGSTYEQYF	TGTGCCAGCTCACCAAGTGGATCTACCTACGAGCAGTACTTC
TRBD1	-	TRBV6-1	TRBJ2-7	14	CASSTGTGWYEQYF	TGTGCCAGCAGTACCGGGACAGGGTGGTACGAGCAGTACTTC
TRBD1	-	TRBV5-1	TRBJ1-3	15	CASSSDRGDGNTIYF	TGCGCCAGCAGCTCGGACAGGGGCGATGGAAACACCATATATTTT
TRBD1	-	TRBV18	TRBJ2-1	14	CASSRDRGRNEQFF	TGTGCCAGCTCAAGGGACAGGGGGCGGAATGAGCAGTTCTTC
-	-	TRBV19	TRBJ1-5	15	CASSPTGISNQPQHF	TGTGCCAGTAGCCCTACAGGGATTAGCAATCAGCCCCAGCATTTT
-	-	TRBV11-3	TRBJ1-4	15	CASSSYWESMEKLFF	TGTGCCAGCAGCTCTTATTGGGAGTCCATGGAAAAACTGTTTTTT
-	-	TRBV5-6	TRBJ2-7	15	CASSRDTGSSYEQYF	TGTGCCAGCAGCAGGGATACCGGGTCCTCCTACGAGCAGTACTTC